The 22 T cell receptor beta chains presented below share a single source sample, sequenced in a study of T cell repertoires in cytomegalovirus infection (dated by TCRdb to the late 2010s). In light of the paper, this sample's treatment or condition label describes: in vitro stimulation with specific CMV peptide epitopes to enrich CMV-specific T cells. Sequencer: Illumina HiSeq 1500. TCRdb took the public reads, trimmed them with fastp at Q25, ran MiXCR for clone calling and kept in-frame beta chains. A single entry per CDR3 protein holds the most common genes and DNA from its merged rows. The sample table records 600,000 to 700,000 distinct CDR3 sequences; approximately 33% of these occur just once. 15% to 20% of the sample is taken by the ten largest. The antigens these receptors bind are not known. Source: cultured PBMCs, taken from culture after CMV antigen stimulation. Source of these receptors: a human donor in good health (CMV status not recorded). Some clones in this sample may be carry-over from other donors' samples.

This clonotype was counted ten times or more. CDR3 coding DNA: TGTGCCAGCAGCTTATTTACGGGGGGGAGCTCCTACAATGAGCAGTTCTTC. Translation: CASSLFTGGSSYNEQFF. The V and J genes are TRBV7-8 and TRBJ2-1; 8 nucleotides align to TRBD2. The germline V gene encodes CDR1 SGHVS and CDR2 FQNEAQ. The CDR3 consists of 17 residues. The junction had 6 bases not matched to a gene; V was cut back by 2 bases and J by 0 bases.

The V call is TRBV6-2 or TRBV6-3, the J call TRBJ1-1, with D unclear. CDR3 length: 13 residues. Germline V gene sequence: CDR1 MNHEY, CDR2 SVGEGT. Trimming removed 11 bases from V and 0 bases from J, with 13 bases in between. CDR3 in DNA: TGTGCCGTACTATTGGGGTTGAACACTGAAGCTTTCTTT. Its translation is CAVLLGLNTEAFF.

Ten or more counts support this clonotype. The rearrangement links TRBV6-2 or TRBV6-3 to TRBJ2-7, with no clear D. There are 11 residues in the CDR3. V was clipped by 3 bases and J by 2 bases, with 2 bases between them. The germline V gene encodes CDR1 MNHEY and CDR2 SVGEGT. The CDR3: CASSYAYEQYF. Here the CDR3 DNA reads TGTGCCAGCAGTTATGCCTACGAGCAGTACTTC.

The sample holds a few counts of this clonotype. The chain has TRBV28 and TRBJ1-6; 9 bases fit TRBD1. Germline V gene sequence: CDR1 MDHEN, CDR2 SYDVKM. The CDR3 has 14 amino acids. V lost 6 bases, J lost 5 bases, and 2 bases stayed unmatched. The DNA for the CDR3 is TGTGCCAGCAGCCGGACAGGGGATAATTCACCCCTCCACTTT. Translating gives CASSRTGDNSPLHF.

The chain combines TRBV25-1 with TRBJ2-7; D perhaps matches TRBD2 (7 bases). CDR1 is MGHDK and CDR2 is SYGVNS in the germline V gene. Trimming stripped 7 bases from V and 3 bases from J, with 25 bases between. This CDR3 is 17 amino acids long. CDR3 nucleotides: TGTGCCAGCACCTCCGGCTGGGGGGGCGGCAATGACTACGAGCAGTACTTC. It translates to CASTSGWGGGNDYEQYF.

This chain connects TRBV5-6 to TRBJ2-7; D might be TRBD1 or TRBD2, each matching 5 bases. CDR3 size: 15 residues. CDR1 is SGHDT and CDR2 is YYEEEE in the germline V gene. V was shortened by 3 bases and J by 3 bases, with 16 bases between the two germline ends. This CDR3 is CASSYPWGSGYEQYF. The DNA of the CDR3 is TGTGCCAGCAGCTATCCTTGGGGGAGCGGCTACGAGCAGTACTTC.

The CDR3 protein is CASSPVSQQTQYF. CDR3 nucleotide sequence: TGTGCCAGCAGCCCTGTCAGTCAGCAGACCCAGTACTTC. The chain is built from TRBV11-2 and TRBJ2-5; D gene uncertain. V was shortened by 5 bases and J by 6 bases, with 13 bases between the two germline ends. Germline V gene sequence: CDR1 SGHAT, CDR2 FQNNGV. This CDR3 contains 13 residues.

CDR3 DNA sequence: TGTGCCAGTAGTGTGGGATTGAACACTGAAGCTTTCTTT. Its translation: CASSVGLNTEAFF. The rearrangement uses TRBV19 and TRBJ1-1; D is unclear. The CDR3 has 13 amino acids. The germline CDR1 and CDR2 sequences are LNHDA and SQIVND (reference sequence). Between the trimmed V and J ends, which lost 5 bases and 0 bases, there was a span of 7 bases.

This clonotype has only a few counts. The chain couples TRBV7-6 to TRBJ2-5, with 7 bases identical to TRBD2. Trimming took 1 base from V and 4 from J; bases not matched to a gene: 6. CDR1 SGHVS and CDR2 FNYEAQ come from the germline V gene. This CDR3 has 15 amino acids. CDR3 nucleotides: TGTGCCAGCAGCTTAGTGGCTAGCGGCTTAGAGACCCAGTACTTC. Its protein is CASSLVASGLETQYF.

In the case of this clonotype: Possible read error: a much larger clone is one base away. The V gene is TRBV7-2, the J gene TRBJ2-7; TRBD2 is a possible D gene (6 bases). This CDR3 has 16 amino acids. From germline, CDR1 is SGHTA and CDR2 FQGNSA. DNA for the CDR3: TGTGCCAGCAGCGAAGCCGGGACTGGACTCTCCTACGAGCATTACTTC. Translated: CASSEAGTGLSYEHYF.

The V and J genes are TRBV2 and TRBJ2-3; D is ambiguous. The CDR3 sequence is 14 residues long. Trimming left V 11 bases short and J 2 bases short, with 17 bases between. CDR1 is SNHLY, CDR2 FYNNEI, per germline. This CDR3 reads CAGNGPLLTDTQYF. CDR3 coding DNA: TGTGCCGGCAATGGCCCCCTCCTCACAGATACGCAGTATTTT.

The rearrangement uses TRBV28 and TRBJ2-1; D possibly corresponds to TRBD1 (7 bases). The CDR3 loop spans 16 amino acids. V gave up 3 bases and J gave up 2 bases, with 14 bases separating them. Germline values: CDR1 MDHEN, CDR2 SYDVKM. The CDR3 sequence is CASSFKEGQPYNEQFF. The CDR3 DNA reads TGTGCCAGCAGTTTTAAGGAGGGACAGCCCTACAATGAGCAGTTCTTC.

This clonotype was found many times. The chain couples TRBV7-2 to TRBJ2-7, with 10 nucleotides matching TRBD2. J was trimmed by 2 bases and V by 6 bases; bases with no gene match: 7. CDR1 and CDR2 (germline): SGHTA, FQGNSA. CDR3 length: 15 amino acids. The DNA for the CDR3 is TGTGCCAGCAGTCGACTAGCGGGCACACCCTACGAGCAGTACTTC. Translated: CASSRLAGTPYEQYF.

Here the CDR3 reads CSADPGTSSSNEQFF. CDR3 coding DNA: TGCAGTGCTGACCCCGGGACTAGTTCATCGAATGAGCAGTTCTTC. This rearrangement joins TRBV20-1 to TRBJ2-1; 8 bases map to TRBD2. This CDR3 has 15 residues. V gave up 5 bases and J gave up 7 bases; unmatched junction bases: 13. CDR1 DFQATT and CDR2 SNEGSKA come from the germline V gene (reference sequence).

V gene TRBV14 combines with J gene TRBJ2-7, with 10 nucleotides matching TRBD2. This CDR3 spans 17 amino acids. V gave up 3 bases and J gave up 4 bases; unmatched junction bases: 12. Per germline, CDR1 SGHDN and CDR2 FVKESK. The CDR3 sequence: CASSQRGASGRKYEQYF. In DNA form, the CDR3 reads TGTGCCAGCAGCCAGAGGGGAGCTAGCGGGAGAAAGTACGAGCAGTACTTC. Using reference TRBV14 and TRBJ2-7 for the parts outside the CDR3, the full variable domain is EAGVTQFPSHSVIEKGQTVTLRCDPISGHDNLYWYRRVMGKEIKFLLHFVKESKQDESGMPNNRFLAERTGGTYSTLKVQPAELEDSGVYFCASSQRGASGRKYEQYFGPGTRLTVT.

V and J are TRBV20-1 and TRBJ2-1; 10 bases map to TRBD2. The ends lost 3 bases at V and 6 bases at J; junction bases unmatched: 5. The CDR3 consists of 14 residues. Germline CDR1 is DFQATT and CDR2 is SNEGSKA (reference sequence). CDR3 in DNA: TGCAGTGCTAGTTGGGGACTAGCGACCAATGAGCAGTTCTTC. Translation: CSASWGLATNEQFF.

The chain uses TRBV3-1 and TRBJ1-1; no clear D gene. V was shortened by 0 bases and J by 8 bases, with 13 bases between the two germline ends. The CDR3 is 14 residues long. Germline lookup yields CDR1 LGHDT and CDR2 YNNKEL (reference sequence). CDR3 sequence (DNA): TGTGCCAGCAGCCAAGATCTTGCCTTCATGGAAGCTTTCTTT. This translates into CASSQDLAFMEAFF.

This clonotype was counted a few times. The V gene is TRBV28, the J gene TRBJ2-1, with D unresolved. The CDR3 consists of 12 residues. Germline lookup yields CDR1 MDHEN and CDR2 SYDVKM. Trimming left V 5 bases short and J 10 bases short, with 12 bases between. CDR3 protein: CASSPIGPEQFF. CDR3 in DNA: TGTGCCAGCAGTCCGATCGGGCCCGAGCAGTTCTTC.

V and J are TRBV12-3 or TRBV12-4 and TRBJ1-4, with D possibly TRBD1 on 6 matching bases. CDR3 size: 15 residues. With 1 base removed from V and 10 bases from J, the gap between germline ends came to 16 bases. CDR3 nucleotide sequence: TGTGCCAGCAGTTTAGGGCGGAGTGGGGGCACAAAACTGTTTTTT. It yields the protein CASSLGRSGGTKLFF.

This clonotype is a singleton in its sample. Just one base apart from a much larger clone, this may be a read error. The chain has TRBV12-5 and TRBJ2-7, with D unclear. The CDR3 runs to 11 residues. Germline V gene sequence: CDR1 LGHNT, CDR2 FRNRAP. Trimming pared 7 bases from V and 4 bases from J, leaving 8 bases between. DNA of the CDR3: TGTGCTAGTGCCCAATCGTACGAGCAGTACGTC. It encodes CASAQSYEQYV.

V usage is TRBV20-1 and J usage is TRBJ2-1; no clear D. The CDR3 has 12 amino acids. Germline V gene lookup returns CDR1 DFQATT and CDR2 SNEGSKA (reference sequence). Trimming cost V 3 bases and J 6 bases, with 9 bases left between them. The CDR3 here is CSASGSLNEQFF. The CDR3 DNA sequence: TGCAGTGCTAGCGGTAGCCTCAATGAGCAGTTCTTC.

This chain links TRBV5-6 with TRBJ1-2, with TRBD1 as a possible D gene (6 bases). CDR3 length equals 14 residues. From germline, CDR1 is SGHDT and CDR2 YYEEEE. V was clipped by 4 bases and J by 2 bases, with 12 bases between them. CDR3 sequence (DNA): TGTGCCAGCAGCCGGATTACAGGGAACTATGGCTACACCTTC. Residues: CASSRITGNYGYTF.